The rows below give T cell receptor beta chains drawn from one sample of a study of blood T cells in healthy people across ages. TCRdb re-derived calls from the 5' RACE reads in MiXCR, one entry per CDR3 protein. The profile shows under 2,000,000 distinct CDR3 sequences, less than 50% of them singletons. What was sequenced was blood. The receptors were gathered from a middle-aged woman in good health. Both conserved end residues are part of each CDR3. Some rows mark clone size as missing; the rest say once, few, many or name a class of expanded clone.

clone_size	v_call	j_call	cdr3_aa
few	TRBV11-2	TRBJ2-7	CASSLGIRDRGNEQYF
NA	TRBV28	TRBJ2-3	CASVKRRRLATSTDTQYF
few	TRBV5-1	TRBJ2-3	CASSSGLAVPDTQYF
few	TRBV5-1	TRBJ2-3	CASSTGFSTDTQYF
once	TRBV10-3	TRBJ2-5	CAISDREAGVQETQYF
NA	TRBV4-2	TRBJ2-7	CASSQESSLAGSYEQYF
NA	TRBV5-1	TRBJ2-4	CASSHREAKNIQYF
NA	TRBV27	TRBJ2-4	CACRTGTGVCLDKNIQYF
NA	TRBV5-1	TRBJ1-6	CASSWGQGRGNSPLHF
few	TRBV4-3	TRBJ2-3	CASSQGPAGFTDTQYF
once	TRBV20-1	TRBJ2-3	CSASGGESTDTQYF
NA	TRBV7-9	TRBJ2-7	CASSLTRDRYEQYF
few	TRBV19	TRBJ2-7	CASSLSPGEQYF
once	TRBV6-1	TRBJ2-5	CASSGMPPSETQYF
few	TRBV9	TRBJ2-3	CASSVGRLAYWDTQYF
NA	TRBV6-2/TRBV6-3	TRBJ2-7	CASSNSRIPYEQYF
few	TRBV4-1	TRBJ2-6	CASSQEDPRGSGVGANVLTF
NA	TRBV4-3	TRBJ1-4	CTSSQEKVAGTNEKLFF
NA	TRBV11-3	TRBJ2-3	CASSLGPQAVWATDTQYF
NA	TRBV15	TRBJ1-4	CATSRRTGGNEKPFF
NA	TRBV4-3	TRBJ2-7	CASSPAFLSEQYF
once	TRBV6-2/TRBV6-3	TRBJ1-5	CASSYRESVQHF
NA	TRBV5-6	TRBJ2-5	CASRKGQVQETQYF
few	TRBV28	TRBJ1-6	CASQPADRANSPLHF
NA	TRBV4-2	TRBJ2-3	CASSQDQAGAHTDTQYF
once	TRBV7-2	TRBJ1-5	CASSLDTGGGMPQHF
NA	TRBV2	TRBJ2-3	CASSELTLGTDTQYF
few	TRBV11-2	TRBJ2-7	CASKTTGEPYEQYF
few	TRBV4-3	TRBJ2-1	CASAEATQTYNEQFF
few	TRBV7-9	TRBJ2-1	CASSSQPGTGQIFEDNEQFF
NA	TRBV4-1	TRBJ2-3	CASSQDGGGGATRTQYF
NA	TRBV29-1	TRBJ2-3	CSASAYQAGFSTDTQYF
NA	TRBV7-2	TRBJ1-4	CASSLDRDPEKLFF
NA	TRBV20-1	TRBJ2-5	CSARDVLGAQYF
NA	TRBV3-1	TRBJ1-2	CVSSLRQGRNGYTF
few	TRBV4-1	TRBJ2-7	CASSPGQGAFEQYF
NA	TRBV6-5	TRBJ2-5	CASSYSHPGTGRETQYF